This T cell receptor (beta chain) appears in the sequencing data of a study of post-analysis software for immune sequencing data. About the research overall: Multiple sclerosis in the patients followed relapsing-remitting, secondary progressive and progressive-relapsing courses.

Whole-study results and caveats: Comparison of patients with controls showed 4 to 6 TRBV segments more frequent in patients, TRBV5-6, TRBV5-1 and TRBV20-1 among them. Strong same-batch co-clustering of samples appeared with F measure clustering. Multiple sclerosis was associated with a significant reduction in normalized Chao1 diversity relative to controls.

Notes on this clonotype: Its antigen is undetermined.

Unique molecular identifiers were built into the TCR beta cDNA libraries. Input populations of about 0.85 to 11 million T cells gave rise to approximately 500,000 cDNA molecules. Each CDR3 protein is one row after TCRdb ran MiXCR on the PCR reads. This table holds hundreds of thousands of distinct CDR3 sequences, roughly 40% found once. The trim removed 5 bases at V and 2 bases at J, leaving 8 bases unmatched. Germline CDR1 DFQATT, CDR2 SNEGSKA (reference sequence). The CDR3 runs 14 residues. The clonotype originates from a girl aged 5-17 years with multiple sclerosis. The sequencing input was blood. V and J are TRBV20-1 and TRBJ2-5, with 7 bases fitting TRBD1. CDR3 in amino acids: CSARDRSFQETQYF. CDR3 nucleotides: TGCAGTGCTCGGGACAGATCCTTTCAAGAGACCCAGTACTTC.